A single sample gave rise to the 27 T cell receptor beta chains below, sequenced in a study of blood T cell repertoires in COVID-19. Profiling relied on immunoSEQ multiplex PCR, and the TCRdb table lists in-frame clones only, not all of them. The sample contains some 150,000 clones, around four fifths of which appear only once. Sequencing input: peripheral blood. These receptors all stem from a human donor in a cohort sampled during active COVID-19.

V is TRBV5-1 and J is TRBJ2-1; no firm D call. Germline assignment: CDR1 SGHRS and CDR2 YFSETQ. The CDR3 spans 15 residues. The germline V and J ends were trimmed by 6 bases and 0 bases, with 13 bases remaining between them. This CDR3 reads CASMSSTSSYNEQFF. CDR3 DNA: TGCGCCAGCATGTCCTCGACAAGCTCCTACAATGAGCAGTTCTTC.

The gene calls are TRBV5-4 and TRBJ2-7; TRBD2 matches 9 bases. Germline V CDR1 and CDR2: SGHNT, YYREEE (reference sequence). The V gene end was trimmed by 2 bases and the J gene end by 2 bases; junction bases not matched to a gene: 8. The CDR3 has 16 amino acids. The DNA of the CDR3 is TGTGCCAGCAGCTTAGGGCTAGCGGGGATAACCTACGAGCAGTACTTC. Protein sequence: CASSLGLAGITYEQYF.

This sequence joins TRBV9 and TRBJ2-1, with 7 bases identical to TRBD2. Germline CDR1 reads SGDLS; CDR2 reads YYNGEE. The CDR3 runs 18 residues. With V trimmed by 1 base and J by 0 bases, 10 bases remained unmatched. The CDR3 DNA follows: TGTGCCAGCAGCGTAAGGCCCGAGGGCGGGAGCTCCTACAATGAGCAGTTCTTC. Translating gives CASSVRPEGGSSYNEQFF.

This clone was seen more than once but under ten times. Mismatch with germline at one junction end may stem from a read error. The chain links TRBV7-7 to TRBJ2-3; D is possibly TRBD1 (6 bases). The CDR3 runs to 15 residues. Germline lookup yields CDR1 SSHAT and CDR2 FNYEAQ (reference sequence). The CDR3: CASSLRWDKKDTQYF. CDR3 sequence (DNA): TGTGCTAGCAGCTTAAGGTGGGACAAGAAAGATACGCAGTATTTT.

This clone was counted only a few times. V is TRBV7-3 and J is TRBJ1-2, with 7 positions matching TRBD1. Germline CDR1 reads SGHTA; CDR2 reads FQGTGA. The CDR3 totals 15 residues. V dropped 5 bases and J dropped 8; count of bases not matched to a gene: 14. The CDR3 here is CASSPQNRGGLGYTF. In DNA form, the CDR3 reads TGTGCCAGCAGCCCCCAGAACCGAGGGGGCTTAGGCTACACCTTC.

This rearrangement joins TRBV19 to TRBJ2-3, with 8 nucleotides matching TRBD2. After removal of 3 bases from V and 2 bases from J, the junction contained 10 bases not matched to a gene. The germline CDR1 and CDR2 sequences are LNHDA and SQIVND (reference sequence). This CDR3 has 17 amino acids. Here the CDR3 reads CASSMNWLAGFTDTQYF. The CDR3 region has the DNA TGTGCCAGTAGTATGAATTGGCTAGCGGGTTTCACAGATACGCAGTATTTT. The full variable domain, with the rest looked up from reference TRBV19 and TRBJ2-3, is DGGITQSPKYLFRKEGQNVTLSCEQNLNHDAMYWYRQDPGQGLRLIYYSQIVNDFQKGDIAEGYSVSREKKESFPLTVTSAQKNPTAFYLCASSMNWLAGFTDTQYFGPGTRLTVL.

The rearrangement links TRBV15 to TRBJ1-1; TRBD1 matches 8 bases. Looked up from germline, CDR1 is LNHNV and CDR2 is YYDKDF (reference sequence). This CDR3 is 14 amino acids long. The V and J ends lost 0 bases and 4 bases, in that order; junction bases with no gene match: 1. This CDR3 is CATSRETGVTEAFF. For the CDR3, the DNA is TGTGCCACCAGCAGAGAGACAGGGGTCACTGAAGCTTTCTTT. The full variable domain, its missing parts supplied by reference TRBV15 and TRBJ1-1, is DAMVIQNPRYQVTQFGKPVTLSCSQTLNHNVMYWYQQKSSQAPKLLFHYYDKDFNNEADTPDNFQSRRPNTSFCFLDIRSPGLGDTAMYLCATSRETGVTEAFFGQGTRLTVV.

The chain couples TRBV5-5 to TRBJ2-5, with 7 bases that match TRBD1. CDR1 is SGHKS, CDR2 YYEKEE, per germline (reference sequence). This CDR3 is built from 13 residues. Trimming took 4 bases from V and 5 from J; bases not matched to a gene: 5. CDR3 bases: TGTGCCAGCAGCCGCGACAGGGACGAGACCCAGTACTTC. Its protein product is CASSRDRDETQYF. Variable domain in full (rest from reference TRBV5-5 and TRBJ2-5): DAGVTQSPTHLIKTRGQQVTLRCSPISGHKSVSWYQQVLGQGPQFIFQYYEKEERGRGNFPDRFSARQFPNYSSELNVNALLLGDSALYLCASSRDRDETQYFGPGTRLLVL.

This clone showed up just once. The chain uses TRBV18 and TRBJ1-2, with D possibly being TRBD1 (6 bases). The germline V gene has CDR1 KGHSH and CDR2 LQKENI. With 5 bases removed from V and 6 bases from J, the gap between germline ends came to 13 bases. The CDR3 has 13 residues. The CDR3 reads CASSARDTDGYTF. The CDR3 DNA reads as TGTGCCAGCTCAGCCCGGGACACTGATGGCTACACCTTC.

This chain connects TRBV4-1 to TRBJ2-7; D is perhaps TRBD2 (7 bases). This CDR3 region has 16 residues. V lost 1 base to trimming and J lost 1 base, with 14 bases between them. Germline V CDR1 and CDR2: MGHRA, YSYEKL. The CDR3 region has the DNA TGCGCCAGCAGCCAAGGGGCCGGGGGGCTGTCCTACGAGCAGTACTTC. Translation gives CASSQGAGGLSYEQYF.

This chain connects TRBV27 to TRBJ2-7; 8 nucleotides align to TRBD1. The germline CDR1 and CDR2 sequences are MNHEY and SMNVEV (reference sequence). The CDR3 contains 15 residues. Unmatched junction bases numbered 7, after V lost 3 bases and J lost 3 bases. The CDR3 DNA follows: TGTGCCAGCAGTTTTGGGGACAGGCTAGGCTACGAGCAGTACTTC. It codes for CASSFGDRLGYEQYF.

The chain couples TRBV11-1 to TRBJ2-7; 11 bases agree with TRBD2. Unmatched junction bases numbered 6, after V lost 4 bases and J lost 1 base. Germline loops: CDR1 SGHAT, CDR2 FQDESV (reference sequence). The CDR3 spans 16 residues. The CDR3 nucleotides are TGTGCCAGCAGCTCCCCCACTAGCGGGGGATCCTACGAGCAGTACTTC. Protein: CASSSPTSGGSYEQYF.

V is TRBV5-1 and J is TRBJ2-7, with D maybe TRBD2 (6 bases). Germline V gives CDR1 SGHRS, CDR2 YFSETQ. V dropped 4 bases and J dropped 6 bases, with 11 bases sitting between them. The CDR3 sequence is 12 residues long. CDR3 residues: CASSGGYSEQYF. As DNA, the CDR3 is TGCGCCAGCAGCGGGGGGTACTCCGAGCAGTACTTC.

The V gene is TRBV6-5, the J gene TRBJ1-3; the match to TRBD1 covers 10 bases. Germline assignment: CDR1 MNHEY and CDR2 SVGAGI. With 6 bases clipped from V and 7 bases from J, the junction kept 6 bases outside the gene matches. This CDR3 has 14 residues. The CDR3 DNA reads as TGTGCCAGCAGACCCCGACAGGGGGCGAACACCATATATTTT. Amino acids: CASRPRQGANTIYF.

This sequence joins TRBV18 and TRBJ1-5, with D perhaps matching TRBD1 (6 bases). The CDR3 covers 13 residues. Germline CDR1 KGHSH, CDR2 LQKENI. V dropped 6 bases and J dropped 5 bases, with 11 bases sitting between them. For the CDR3, the DNA is TGTGCCAGCTCCCTAGGGGGGGATCAGCCCCAGCATTTT. This gives the protein CASSLGGDQPQHF.

This sequence joins TRBV30 and TRBJ2-3; D is perhaps TRBD1 (6 bases). Germline values: CDR1 GTSNPN, CDR2 SVGIG (reference sequence). This CDR3 spans 16 amino acids. Deletions cut 2 bases from V and 3 bases from J, with 18 bases between. CDR3 sequence: CAWSRGSSGRTDTQYF. As DNA, the CDR3 is TGTGCCTGGAGTAGGGGGAGTTCAGGAAGAACAGATACGCAGTATTTT.

This clone was picked up a small number of times. J is TRBJ1-2 and V is TRBV7-6; D may be TRBD1 (6 bases). V was clipped by 4 bases and J by 8 bases, with 23 bases between them. Germline V gene sequence: CDR1 SGHVS, CDR2 FNYEAQ. The CDR3 is 16 amino acids. The CDR3 reads CASSSGTDSGSLGYTF. The CDR3 nucleotides read TGTGCCAGCAGCTCCGGAACGGACAGTGGGAGTTTAGGCTACACCTTC.

V gene TRBV6-5 combines with J gene TRBJ1-1; perhaps TRBD1 as D (5 bases). This CDR3 contains 13 residues. Trimming took off 9 bases at V and 0 bases at J, with 11 bases between the two ends. In germline, CDR1 is MNHEY, CDR2 SVGAGI. CDR3 in DNA: TGTGCCAGTCACGACAGCATGAACACTGAAGCTTTCTTT. This translates into CASHDSMNTEAFF.

Written as DNA, the CDR3 is TGTGCCAGCAGCGATAAGCTAAGTTACTATGGCTACACCTTC. Encoded protein: CASSDKLSYYGYTF. This chain uses TRBV3-1 (or the pseudogene TRBV3-2) with TRBJ1-2, with unresolved D. V gave up 5 bases and J gave up 3 bases, with 13 bases separating them. CDR1 is LGHDT and CDR2 is YNNKEL in the germline V gene (reference sequence). This CDR3 comprises 14 residues.

This clone appeared a single time. V gene TRBV7-3 combines with J gene TRBJ2-2; the D gene is possibly TRBD2 (5 bases). The CDR3 spans 13 residues. The V and J ends lost 2 bases and 11 bases respectively, with 12 bases between them. Per germline, CDR1 SGHTA and CDR2 FQGTGA. DNA of the CDR3: TGTGCCAGCAGCTTATCGGACTCTCTTGAGCTGTTTTTT. Translating gives CASSLSDSLELFF.

This chain links TRBV25-1 with TRBJ2-1, with TRBD2 matching over 8 bases. V gave up 8 bases and J gave up 12 bases; unmatched junction bases: 18. Germline CDR1 MGHDK, CDR2 SYGVNS. The CDR3 sequence is 15 residues long. CDR3 in amino acids: CASLKASGGPGWQFF. CDR3 sequence (DNA): TGTGCCAGCTTAAAGGCCAGCGGGGGACCGGGGTGGCAGTTCTTC.

The chain combines TRBV7-9 with TRBJ2-7, with TRBD1 as a possible D gene (5 bases). The V end was cut by 5 bases, the J end by 0 bases, with 17 bases between. The CDR3 has 16 amino acids. CDR1 SEHNR and CDR2 FQNEAQ come from the germline V gene (reference sequence). As DNA, the CDR3 is TGTGCCAGCAGCCCAGCCGGACATGGCAGCTCCTACGAGCAGTACTTC. Translated, it gives CASSPAGHGSSYEQYF. Combining the CDR3 with reference TRBV7-9 and TRBJ2-7 gives the whole variable domain DTGVSQNPRHKITKRGQNVTFRCDPISEHNRLYWYRQTLGQGPEFLTYFQNEAQLEKSRLLSDRFSAERPKGSFSTLEIQRTEQGDSAMYLCASSPAGHGSSYEQYFGPGTRLTVT.

The chain links TRBV2 to TRBJ1-2; D might be TRBD1 (5 bases). Germline V gives CDR1 SNHLY, CDR2 FYNNEI. CDR3 size: 14 residues. Between the trimmed V and J ends, which lost 5 bases and 8 bases, there was a span of 18 bases. CDR3 DNA: TGTGCCAGCAGTCTGACAGTCCTAATGGGGGGCTACACCTTC. As protein: CASSLTVLMGGYTF.

This chain connects TRBV11-3 to TRBJ2-5; perhaps TRBD2 as D (6 bases). The ends were cut back, 0 bases at V and 4 bases at J, with 15 bases in the middle. This CDR3 region has 16 residues. Germline CDR1 and CDR2: SGHNT and YENEEA. CDR3 sequence reads: CASSLEGPGLGETQYF. DNA of the CDR3: TGTGCCAGCAGCTTAGAGGGGCCGGGACTTGGAGAGACCCAGTACTTC.

In DNA form, the CDR3 reads TGTGCCAGCAGACCCCCCCTAGACAGGGTGGGAGGAAACACCATATATTTT. Encoded protein: CASRPPLDRVGGNTIYF. This sequence joins TRBV11-2 and TRBJ1-3, with 7 bases matching TRBD1. The V gene's germline CDR1 is SGHAT and CDR2 FQNNGV. J gave up 4 bases and V 6 bases, and 15 bases lay outside the gene matches. This CDR3 comprises 17 residues.

The CDR3 spells CASRQGNTDTQYF. The CDR3 DNA reads as TGCGCCAGCCGACAGGGGAACACAGATACGCAGTATTTT. This chain uses TRBV5-1 with TRBJ2-3; 8 bases map to TRBD1. Trimming removed 7 bases from V and 2 bases from J; junction bases left unmatched: 3. CDR1 SGHRS and CDR2 YFSETQ come from the germline V gene. This CDR3 comprises 13 residues.

The V gene is TRBV3-1 (or the pseudogene TRBV3-2), the J gene TRBJ1-1; D unclear. The CDR3 consists of 14 residues. CDR1 and CDR2 from the germline V gene are LGHDT and YNNKEL (reference sequence). V was cut by 1 base and J by 3 bases, with 9 bases left in between. The CDR3: CASSQVGGDTEAFF. CDR3 nucleotide sequence: TGTGCCAGCAGCCAAGTCGGCGGGGACACTGAAGCTTTCTTT.